A selection of T cell receptor beta chains follows, all from one sample in a study of control samples from healthy donors and cancer patients. Assay used: immunoSEQ multiplex PCR; TCRdb lists only in-frame clones, some missing. The sample has around 190,000 clones; roughly 89% are singletons. Sequencing input: blood. Receptors were obtained from a woman aged 45-59 years in good health. CDR3s include the opening cysteine and the closing phenylalanine or tryptophan. A D gene is named only where the DNA matches it firmly. Clone size is stated in some rows and not others, as once, few, many or a class when expanded.

. TRBJ1-2 . TRBV6-4 CASSERGGRGYGYTF TGTGCCAGCAGTGAACGGGGCGGCCGTGGTTATGGCTACACCTTC
few TRBJ1-2 TRBD1 TRBV7-9 CASSLLAYRGKYGYTF TGTGCCAGCAGCTTGCTGGCGTACAGGGGTAAGTATGGCTACACCTTC
. TRBJ2-7 . TRBV5-1 CASSLETGWYEQYF TGCGCCAGCAGCTTGGAGACAGGTTGGTACGAGCAGTACTTC
once TRBJ2-2 TRBD1 TRBV6-2/TRBV6-3 CASSYNDRGRADTGELFF TGTGCCAGCAGTTATAATGACAGGGGGCGCGCGGACACCGGGGAGCTGTTTTTT
. TRBJ2-7 . TRBV20-1 CSASSSATLYEQYF TGCAGTGCTAGTTCCAGCGCTACCCTCTACGAGCAGTACTTC
once TRBJ1-2 . TRBV6-5 CASSYSQGPASGYTF TGTGCCAGCAGTTACTCACAGGGCCCTGCGTCAGGCTACACCTTC
. TRBJ2-5 TRBD2 TRBV5-1 CASSLGSGGLQETQYF TGCGCCAGCAGCTTGGGTAGCGGGGGACTCCAAGAGACCCAGTACTTC
few TRBJ2-7 TRBD2 TRBV29-1 CSVDERGSYEQYF TGCAGCGTTGACGAGCGGGGTTCCTACGAGCAGTACTTC
. TRBJ1-6 . TRBV28 CASTRGDSPLHF TGTGCCAGCACCCGAGGGGACTCACCCCTCCACTTT
. TRBJ2-1 . TRBV7-2 CASGKLSWSSYNEQFF TGTGCCAGCGGCAAACTTAGCTGGAGCTCCTACAATGAGCAGTTCTTC
. TRBJ2-2 . TRBV18 CASSPSAGVPTGELFF TGTGCCAGCTCCCCTTCGGCAGGGGTCCCCACCGGGGAGCTGTTTTTT
. TRBJ2-5 TRBD2 TRBV4-3 CASSQAPSGQETQYF TGCGCCAGCAGCCAAGCTCCTAGCGGCCAAGAGACCCAGTACTTC
. TRBJ2-1 . TRBV2 CATQGDRTLNEQFF TGTGCCACCCAGGGAGACAGGACTCTAAATGAGCAGTTCTTC
. TRBJ1-1 . TRBV19 CASSSRGVTEAFF TGTGCCAGTAGCTCAAGGGGGGTAACTGAAGCTTTCTTT
. TRBJ1-1 . TRBV6-2/TRBV6-3 CASSYSRGRVNTEAFF TGTGCCAGCAGTTACTCGAGAGGACGGGTGAACACTGAAGCTTTCTTT
. TRBJ2-5 . TRBV4-1 CASSQDDRQQETQYF TGCGCCAGCAGCCAAGATGATAGGCAGCAAGAGACCCAGTACTTC
. TRBJ2-1 . TRBV7-3 CASSLVGRGTEQFF TGTGCCAGCAGCTTGGTTGGCAGGGGAACTGAGCAGTTCTTC
. TRBJ1-1 . TRBV7-9 CASSRDLNTEAFF TGTGCCAGCAGCCGAGACCTGAACACTGAAGCTTTCTTT
. TRBJ1-1 TRBD1 TRBV24-1 CATSDPSQGRFGEAFF TGTGCCACCAGTGACCCTTCACAGGGGCGGTTCGGTGAAGCTTTCTTT
. TRBJ2-1 . TRBV5-1 CASSFGGDNEQFF TGCGCCAGCAGCTTCGGAGGGGACAATGAGCAGTTCTTC
. TRBJ2-7 . TRBV5-6 CASSLKGTYEQYF TGTGCCAGCAGCTTGAAGGGGACCTACGAGCAGTACTTC
. TRBJ2-5 TRBD2 TRBV29-1 CSVVGHLAGETQYF TGCAGCGTTGTCGGACACCTAGCGGGAGAGACCCAGTACTTC
few TRBJ1-5 . TRBV28 CASSSGIDQPQHF TGTGCCAGCAGTTCGGGCATTGATCAGCCCCAGCATTTT
. TRBJ2-3 . TRBV30 CAWSVGTVAQYF TGTGCCTGGAGTGTTGGGACGGTGGCCCAGTATTTT
. TRBJ2-7 . TRBV28 CASREKTPYDQYF TGTGCCAGCAGAGAGAAGACTCCCTACGATCAGTACTTC
. TRBJ2-7 . TRBV27 CASSLNRPEDSYEQYF TGTGCCAGCAGCCTCAACAGGCCCGAAGATAGCTACGAGCAGTACTTC
. TRBJ2-5 TRBD2 TRBV27 CASNPPRLADANVQETQYF TGTGCCAGCAATCCCCCCCGACTAGCGGACGCCAACGTACAAGAGACCCAGTACTTC
. TRBJ2-3 TRBD2 TRBV5-1 CASSLAGRAGVADTQYF TGCGCCAGCAGCTTGGCCGGTCGGGCGGGAGTGGCAGATACGCAGTATTTT
. TRBJ1-4 . TRBV15 CATHGGATNEKLFF TGTGCCACCCATGGAGGTGCAACTAATGAAAAACTGTTTTTT
. TRBJ2-5 . TRBV7-2 CASSLETQYF TGTGCCAGCAGCTTAGAGACCCAGTACTTC
. TRBJ1-4 . TRBV4-1 CASSQGAGRDEKLFF TGCGCCAGCAGCCAGGGGGCAGGACGGGATGAAAAACTGTTTTTT
. TRBJ1-5 . TRBV9 CASSVGPAYNQPQHF TGTGCCAGCAGCGTAGGTCCAGCTTACAATCAGCCCCAGCATTTT
. TRBJ2-5 . TRBV14 CASSPDMEETQYF TGTGCCAGCAGCCCCGACATGGAAGAGACCCAGTACTTC
. TRBJ1-2 . TRBV9 CASSGGLVDYGYTF TGTGCCAGCAGCGGGGGTCTTGTAGACTATGGCTACACCTTC
. TRBJ1-6 . TRBV7-2 CASSFGQPGTEPLHF TGTGCCAGCAGCTTCGGACAGCCTGGGACCGAACCCCTCCACTTT
. TRBJ2-7 TRBD2 TRBV5-1 CASSSNTGTTSVQYF TGCGCCAGCAGCTCGAATACCGGGACTACCTCGGTGCAGTACTTC
. TRBJ2-7 . TRBV12-5 CASGLTTSGTILEQYF TGTGCTAGTGGTTTGACCACCTCCGGGACGATTCTTGAGCAGTACTTC
. TRBJ2-7 . TRBV5-1 CASKSGGTSPYEQYF TGCGCCAGCAAATCGGGCGGGACCTCCCCCTACGAGCAGTACTTC
. TRBJ2-7 TRBD2 TRBV4-3 CASSLGTSGTYYEQYF TGCGCCAGCAGCCTCGGGACTAGCGGGACTTACTACGAGCAGTACTTC
. TRBJ2-7 . TRBV5-1 CASSPSSAYEQYF TGCGCCAGCAGCCCATCCTCGGCCTACGAGCAGTACTTC
. TRBJ2-6 . TRBV7-2 CASSYQFSGANVLTF TGTGCCAGCAGCTACCAGTTCTCTGGGGCCAACGTCCTGACTTTC
. TRBJ2-1 . TRBV6-2/TRBV6-3 CASSYMAGSYNEQFF TGTGCCAGCAGTTATATGGCGGGGAGCTACAATGAGCAGTTCTTC
once TRBJ2-7 . TRBV6-6 CASSYSASYEQYF TGTGCCAGCAGTTACTCTGCCTCCTACGAGCAGTACTTC
once TRBJ1-2 . TRBV29-1 CSVEAPPGGYGYTF TGCAGCGTTGAAGCACCCCCGGGGGGCTATGGCTACACCTTC
. TRBJ2-2 . TRBV6-5 CASSYSPGANTGELFF TGTGCCAGCAGTTACTCCCCAGGGGCGAACACCGGGGAGCTGTTTTTT
. TRBJ2-7 TRBD2 TRBV28 CASSLSGGSIHEQYF TGTGCCAGCAGTTTATCTGGCGGGAGCATCCACGAGCAGTACTTC
. TRBJ1-4 . TRBV28 CASRRTGTTNEKLFF TGTGCCAGCAGGCGAACAGGGACGACTAATGAAAAACTGTTTTTT